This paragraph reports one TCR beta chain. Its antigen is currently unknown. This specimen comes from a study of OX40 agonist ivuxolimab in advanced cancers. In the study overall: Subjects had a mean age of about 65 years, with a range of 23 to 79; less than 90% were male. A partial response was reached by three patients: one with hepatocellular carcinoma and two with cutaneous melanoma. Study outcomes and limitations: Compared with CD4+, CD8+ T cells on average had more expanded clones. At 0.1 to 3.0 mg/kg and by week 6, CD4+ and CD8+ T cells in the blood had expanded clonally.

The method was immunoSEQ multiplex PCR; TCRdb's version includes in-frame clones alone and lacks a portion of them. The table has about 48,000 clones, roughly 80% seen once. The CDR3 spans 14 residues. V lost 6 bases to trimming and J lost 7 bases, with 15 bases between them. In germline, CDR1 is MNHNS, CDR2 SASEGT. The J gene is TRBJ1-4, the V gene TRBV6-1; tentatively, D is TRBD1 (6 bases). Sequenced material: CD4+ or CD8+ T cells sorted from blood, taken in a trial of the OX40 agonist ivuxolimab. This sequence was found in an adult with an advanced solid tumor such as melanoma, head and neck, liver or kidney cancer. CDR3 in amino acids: CASRTGQLAEKLFF. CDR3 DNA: TGTGCCAGCAGAACAGGACAGTTGGCTGAAAAACTGTTTTTT.